A selection of T cell receptor beta chains follows, all from one sample in a study of PD-L1 blockade in urothelial cancer. TCRdb keeps only in-frame clones here, not all; method: immunoSEQ multiplex PCR. Of about 63,000 clones detected, 81% appear once; the ten largest clones hold 5% to 7%. The sample consisted of PBMCs, taken around atezolizumab (anti-PD-L1) treatment. The source is a man aged 70 or older with urothelial cancer. The CDR3 runs from the conserved cysteine through the conserved F or W.

v_gene: TRBV7-2; j_gene: TRBJ2-4; CDR3aa: CASSLGQGRNIQYF
v_gene: TRBV28; j_gene: TRBJ2-2; CDR3aa: CASSRGHANTGELFF
v_gene: TRBV10-2; j_gene: TRBJ1-1; CDR3aa: CASSATGAHEPAFF
v_gene: TRBV5-6; j_gene: TRBJ1-2; CDR3aa: CASSLGQGVYGYTF
v_gene: TRBV19; j_gene: TRBJ1-1; CDR3aa: CASSMYGSGNTEAFF
v_gene: TRBV30; j_gene: TRBJ2-7; CDR3aa: CAWSKGQLYEQYF
v_gene: TRBV5-1; j_gene: TRBJ2-1; CDR3aa: CASSETSGGTPAHGQFF
v_gene: TRBV4-3; j_gene: TRBJ2-7; CDR3aa: CASSQDGTSGSYEQYF
v_gene: TRBV7-6; j_gene: TRBJ2-2; CDR3aa: CASSLGLASNTGELFF
v_gene: TRBV7-2; j_gene: TRBJ1-2; CDR3aa: CASSLAEYGYTF
v_gene: TRBV7-2; j_gene: TRBJ1-2; CDR3aa: CASSLVQGNYGYTF
v_gene: TRBV9; j_gene: TRBJ1-1; CDR3aa: CASSVEAEQGRAFF
v_gene: TRBV7-9; j_gene: TRBJ1-3; CDR3aa: CASSPFGLSGNTIYF
v_gene: TRBV6-5; j_gene: TRBJ1-2; CDR3aa: CASSYSNRGYTF
v_gene: TRBV6-5; j_gene: TRBJ2-1; CDR3aa: CASSRDAGWNEQFF
v_gene: TRBV7-2; j_gene: TRBJ1-5; CDR3aa: CASSLGGGGSNQPQHF
v_gene: TRBV6-5; j_gene: TRBJ2-1; CDR3aa: CASSPGQGREFF
v_gene: TRBV7-2; j_gene: TRBJ2-4; CDR3aa: CASSLDSGSKNIQYF
v_gene: TRBV19; j_gene: TRBJ2-5; CDR3aa: CASSSRRWRAGVETQYF
v_gene: TRBV19; j_gene: TRBJ2-7; CDR3aa: CASSIWTQGVNEQYF
v_gene: TRBV18; j_gene: TRBJ2-5; CDR3aa: CASSWETGGETQYF
v_gene: TRBV5-1; j_gene: TRBJ2-7; CDR3aa: CASSLTAEGYEQYF
v_gene: TRBV11-3; j_gene: TRBJ2-2; CDR3aa: CASSLSRASGELFF
v_gene: TRBV7-8; j_gene: TRBJ2-5; CDR3aa: CASSLMGGLSGETQYF
v_gene: TRBV9; j_gene: TRBJ1-4; CDR3aa: CASSVGRVADEKLFF
v_gene: TRBV5-1; j_gene: TRBJ2-7; CDR3aa: CASSPSGGLSYEQYF
v_gene: TRBV15; j_gene: TRBJ1-1; CDR3aa: CATSRGDRGKRNTEAFF
v_gene: TRBV5-1; j_gene: TRBJ2-1; CDR3aa: CASSLAGVAYNEQFF
v_gene: TRBV5-1; j_gene: TRBJ2-7; CDR3aa: CASSSGQGYEQYF
v_gene: TRBV19; j_gene: TRBJ1-2; CDR3aa: CASSIDLGGKTSYGYTF